This record looks at one T cell receptor (beta chain) sequence and its context. The sample is drawn from a study of T cell changes during pregnancy in multiple sclerosis. CDR3 length: 12 residues. The V end was cut by 4 bases, the J end by 4 bases, with 5 bases between. Per germline, CDR1 SEHNR and CDR2 FQNEAQ (reference sequence). This table comes from immunoSEQ multiplex PCR, and its TCRdb copy is limited to in-frame clones, with some not included. The sample lists approximately 48,000 clones; 91% were seen once. The sequences come from CD8+ T cells from peripheral blood mononuclear cells, collected after pregnancy. The sequence was collected from a female donor with multiple sclerosis, enrolled in a pregnancy study. V usage is TRBV7-9 and J usage is TRBJ2-1; unclear D gene. The CDR3 protein is CASSSVYNEQFF. The CDR3 nucleotides read TGTGCCAGCAGCTCAGTTTACAATGAGCAGTTCTTC.